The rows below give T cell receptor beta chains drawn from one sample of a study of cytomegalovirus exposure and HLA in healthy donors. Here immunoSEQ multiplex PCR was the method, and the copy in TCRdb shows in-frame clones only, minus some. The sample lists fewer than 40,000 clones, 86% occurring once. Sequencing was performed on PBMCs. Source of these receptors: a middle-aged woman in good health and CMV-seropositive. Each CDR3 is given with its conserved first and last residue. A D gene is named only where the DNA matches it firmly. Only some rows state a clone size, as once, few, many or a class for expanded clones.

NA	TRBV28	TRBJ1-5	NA	TGTGCCAGCAGTTTCCAGGGTAGTCAGCCCCAGCATTTT	CASSFQGSQPQHF
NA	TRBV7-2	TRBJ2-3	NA	TGTGCCAGCGGGGCCCCCAGCACAGATACGCAGTATTTT	CASGAPSTDTQYF
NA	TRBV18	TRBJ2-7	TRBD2	TGTGCCAGCTCACCCGGGACTAGCGGGGGAGTCTACGAGCAGTACTTC	CASSPGTSGGVYEQYF
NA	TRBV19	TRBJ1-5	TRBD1	TGTGCCAGTACCAGAGGACAGGGAGATAGCAATCAGCCCCAGCATTTT	CASTRGQGDSNQPQHF
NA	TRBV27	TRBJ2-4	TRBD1	TGTGCCAGCAGTGGCCGGGACAGGGGATGGATTCAGTACTTC	CASSGRDRGWIQYF
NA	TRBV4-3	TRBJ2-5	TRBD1	TGCGCCAGCAGCCCTAGACAGGGAACACAAGAGACCCAGTACTTC	CASSPRQGTQETQYF
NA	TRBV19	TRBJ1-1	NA	TGTGCCAGTAGTAGCCCCTCGCGGAGGAAAAACACTGAAGCTTTCTTT	CASSSPSRRKNTEAFF
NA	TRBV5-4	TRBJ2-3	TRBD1	TGTGCCAGCAGCTTGGGGACAGGGAGTAGCACAGATACGCAGTATTTT	CASSLGTGSSTDTQYF
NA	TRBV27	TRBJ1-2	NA	TGTGCCAGCAGCTTAACGGGGGGTGGAGGCTACACCTTC	CASSLTGGGGYTF
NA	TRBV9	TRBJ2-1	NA	TGTGCCAGCAGCGTAGGTCTGGGGAGCTCCTACAATGAGCAGTTCTTC	CASSVGLGSSYNEQFF
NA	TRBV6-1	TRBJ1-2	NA	TGTGCCAGCAGTGAATGGAGAACGCAAAGCTATGGCTACACCTTC	CASSEWRTQSYGYTF
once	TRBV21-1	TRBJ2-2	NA	TGTGCCAGCAGCAACGGTCCGGTCCTCGGAGTGGCGAACACCGGGGAGCTGTTTTTT	CASSNGPVLGVANTGELFF
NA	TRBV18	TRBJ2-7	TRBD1	TGTGCCAGCTCACGGGACAGGGACGAGCAGTACTTC	CASSRDRDEQYF
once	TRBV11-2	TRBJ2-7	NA	TGTGCCAGCAGCCCGTCCAGGGTTTGGGAGCAGTACTTC	CASSPSRVWEQYF
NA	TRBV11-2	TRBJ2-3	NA	TGTGCCAGCAGCGCCTACAGGTCCACCCTCATGATGGGGCAGTATTTT	CASSAYRSTLMMGQYF
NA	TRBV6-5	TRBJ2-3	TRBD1	TGTGCCAGCAGTCCTACAGGGGGCCTCACAGATACGCAGTATTTT	CASSPTGGLTDTQYF
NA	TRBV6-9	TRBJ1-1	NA	TGTGCCAGTCGAGGGCAGGGGCTTTTGTGCACTGAAGCTTTCTTT	CASRGQGLLCTEAFF
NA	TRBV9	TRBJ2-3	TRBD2	TGTGCCAGCAGCGTAGCGAGTAGCGGGGGCGCAGATACGCAGTATTTT	CASSVASSGGADTQYF
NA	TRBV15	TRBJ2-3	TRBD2	TGTGCCACCTCGCCGGGTAGCGGGTTTAGCACAGATACGCAGTATTTT	CATSPGSGFSTDTQYF
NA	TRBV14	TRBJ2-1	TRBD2	TGTGCCAGCAGCCCGTTAGCGGGGAGCTCCTACAATGAGCAGTTCTTC	CASSPLAGSSYNEQFF
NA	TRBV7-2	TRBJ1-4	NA	TGTGCCAGCAGCTTCGGGGGTGCCTCGGAAAAACTGTTTTTT	CASSFGGASEKLFF
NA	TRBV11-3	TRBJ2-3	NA	TGTGCCAGCAGCTTGGGACATGGCTCATATACGCAGTATTTT	CASSLGHGSYTQYF
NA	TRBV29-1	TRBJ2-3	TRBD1	TGCAGCATATCAGGGGGAAGAACAGATACGCAGTATTTT	CSISGGRTDTQYF
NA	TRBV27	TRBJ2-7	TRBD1	TGTGCCAGCAGTTCCCCGGGACAGGGGGGCGAGCAGTACTTC	CASSSPGQGGEQYF
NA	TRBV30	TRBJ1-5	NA	TGTGCCTTCACGGGAGGCCACAATCAGCCCCAGCATTTT	CAFTGGHNQPQHF
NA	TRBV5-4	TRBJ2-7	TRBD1	TGTGCCAGCAGGACCGGGACAGGACCCTACGAGCAGTACTTC	CASRTGTGPYEQYF
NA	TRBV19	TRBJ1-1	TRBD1	TGTGCCAGTAGTATTTACAGGGGGCGGCCTGAAGCTTTCTTT	CASSIYRGRPEAFF
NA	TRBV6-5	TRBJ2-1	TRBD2	TGTGGGACTAGCGGGGGAGGGGAGCAGTTCTTC	CGTSGGGEQFF
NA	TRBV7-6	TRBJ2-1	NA	TGTGCCAGCCTCGCCCGGGGTGGAAGTAGTGAGCAGTTCTTC	CASLARGGSSEQFF
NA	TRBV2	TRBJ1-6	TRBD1	TGTGCCAGCAGTACCGGGACAGGGCCCAATTCACCCCTCCACTTT	CASSTGTGPNSPLHF
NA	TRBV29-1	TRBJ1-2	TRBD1	TGCAGCGTTCTTCGGGACAGGGGTACCTATGGCTACACCTTC	CSVLRDRGTYGYTF
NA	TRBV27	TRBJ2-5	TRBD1	TGTGCCAGCAGATACCTGACAGGGAATGGGGAGACCCAGTACTTC	CASRYLTGNGETQYF
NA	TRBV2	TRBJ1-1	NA	TGTGCGGGGAGGGGGGTTGTTCCCACTGAAGCTTTCTTT	CAGRGVVPTEAFF
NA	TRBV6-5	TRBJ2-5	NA	TGTGCCAGCAGTTACCAACAGGAACAAGAGACCCAGTACTTC	CASSYQQEQETQYF
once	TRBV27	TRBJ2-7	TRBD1	TGTGCCAGCAGTTGGACAGGGGGCGCCTACGAGCAGTACTTC	CASSWTGGAYEQYF
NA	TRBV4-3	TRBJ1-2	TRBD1	TGCGCCAGCAGCCAAGATTTGGGTTCCGCAGGGGGCGGCTACACCTTC	CASSQDLGSAGGGYTF
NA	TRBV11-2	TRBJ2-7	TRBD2	TGTGCCAGCAGCTTAGATCTAGCGGGAGTCCTAGGAGCTAACTTC	CASSLDLAGVLGANF
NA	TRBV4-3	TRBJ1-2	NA	TGCGCCAGCAGCCTGAATAGGGGGGGGCAAGTGGGTGGCTACACCTTC	CASSLNRGGQVGGYTF
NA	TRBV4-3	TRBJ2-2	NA	TGCGCCAGCAGCCCCATCGCCAGGGTCTATGGCGGGGAGCTGTTTTTT	CASSPIARVYGGELFF
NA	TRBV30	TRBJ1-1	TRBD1	TGTGCCTGGAGTGGACAGGGTAGGGCCACTGAAGCTTTCTTT	CAWSGQGRATEAFF
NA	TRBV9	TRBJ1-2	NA	TGTGCCAGCCTCATGGGGGGGTCGGGCTACACCTTC	CASLMGGSGYTF
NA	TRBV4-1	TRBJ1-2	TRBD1	TGCGCCAGCAGCCTACCGGACAGGGGACCCTATGGCTACACCTTC	CASSLPDRGPYGYTF
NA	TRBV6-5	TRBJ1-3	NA	TGTGCCAGCAGTTACGGACAGAACACCCCTTTTCGCACCATATATTTT	CASSYGQNTPFRTIYF
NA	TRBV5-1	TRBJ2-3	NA	TGCGCCAGCAGCCTTAGGGGCGATACGCAGTATTTT	CASSLRGDTQYF
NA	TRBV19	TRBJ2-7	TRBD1	TGTGCCAGTAGTATCCAGGGGGTAAGCGACGAGCAGTACTTC	CASSIQGVSDEQYF
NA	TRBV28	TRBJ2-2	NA	TGTGCCAGCAGTACCCAGACTCTTTACACCGGGGAGCTGTTTTTT	CASSTQTLYTGELFF
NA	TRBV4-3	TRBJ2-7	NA	TGCGCCAGCAGCCAAGACTCCACAGGCCTTCTATACGAGCAGTACTTC	CASSQDSTGLLYEQYF
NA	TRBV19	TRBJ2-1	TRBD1	TGTGCCAGCAGCGTCGGGACAGGGCCCAACCATGAGCAGTTCTTC	CASSVGTGPNHEQFF
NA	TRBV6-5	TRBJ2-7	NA	TGTGCCAGCAGTTACACAGTACAGGGAGCCTACGAGCAGTACTTC	CASSYTVQGAYEQYF
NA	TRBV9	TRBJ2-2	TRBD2	TGTGCCAGCAGCGTAGAGCCGGGGGGTCTCCCCAATGCCGGGGAGCTGTTTTTT	CASSVEPGGLPNAGELFF
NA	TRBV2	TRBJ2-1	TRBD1	TGTGCCAGCAGCCTGTCGGACAGGGCTTTAACTGAGCAGTTCTTC	CASSLSDRALTEQFF
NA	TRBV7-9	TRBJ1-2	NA	TGTGCCAGCAGCTTAGCGCTGGGGGGGTCGGCTGGCTACACCTTC	CASSLALGGSAGYTF
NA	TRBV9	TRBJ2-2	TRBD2	TGTGCCAGCAGCGTTTACGGGGGGACTACCGGGGAGCTGTTTTTT	CASSVYGGTTGELFF
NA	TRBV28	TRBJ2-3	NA	TGTGCCAGCGGGCCCGCGACCACAGATACGCAGTATTTT	CASGPATTDTQYF
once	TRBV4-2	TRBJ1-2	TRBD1	TGTGCCAGCAGCCCCGGGACAGGGAACTATGGCTACACCTTC	CASSPGTGNYGYTF
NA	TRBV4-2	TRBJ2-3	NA	TGTGCCAGCAGCCGGGGGTCCCTGGCGGGGAGCACAGATACGCAGTATTTT	CASSRGSLAGSTDTQYF
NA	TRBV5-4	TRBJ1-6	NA	TGTGCCAGCAGCCAAATAAGGGGGAGCTCCTATAATTCACCCCTCCACTTT	CASSQIRGSSYNSPLHF
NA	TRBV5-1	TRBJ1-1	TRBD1	TGCGCCAGCAGCTCCGGGACAGGGGGAGTTGAAGCTTTCTTT	CASSSGTGGVEAFF
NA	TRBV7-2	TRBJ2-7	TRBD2	TGTGCCAGCAGCTCTTCCGGACTAGCGGGGACCTACGAGCAGTACTTC	CASSSSGLAGTYEQYF